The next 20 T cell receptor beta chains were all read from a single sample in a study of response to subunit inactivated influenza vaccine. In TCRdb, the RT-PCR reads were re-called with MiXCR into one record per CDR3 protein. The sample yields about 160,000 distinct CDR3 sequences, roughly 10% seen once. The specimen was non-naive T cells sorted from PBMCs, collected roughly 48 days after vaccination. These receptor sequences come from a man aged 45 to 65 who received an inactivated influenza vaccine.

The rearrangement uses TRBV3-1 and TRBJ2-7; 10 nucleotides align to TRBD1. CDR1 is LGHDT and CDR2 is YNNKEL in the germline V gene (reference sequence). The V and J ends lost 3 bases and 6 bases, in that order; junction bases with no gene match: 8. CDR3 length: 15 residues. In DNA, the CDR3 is TGTGCCAGCAGCCAGACCGGGACAGGGGTTCCCGAGCAGTACTTC. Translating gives CASSQTGTGVPEQYF.

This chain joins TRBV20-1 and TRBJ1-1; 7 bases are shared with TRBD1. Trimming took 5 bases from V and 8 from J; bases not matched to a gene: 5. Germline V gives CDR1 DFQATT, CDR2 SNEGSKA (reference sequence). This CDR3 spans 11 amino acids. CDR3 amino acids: CSAPDRSEAFF. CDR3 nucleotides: TGCAGTGCTCCGGACAGGTCAGAAGCTTTCTTT.

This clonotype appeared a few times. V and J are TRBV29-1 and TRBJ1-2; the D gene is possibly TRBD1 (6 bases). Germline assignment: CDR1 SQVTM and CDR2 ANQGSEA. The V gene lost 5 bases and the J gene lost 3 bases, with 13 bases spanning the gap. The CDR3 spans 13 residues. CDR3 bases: TGCAGCGTTATAGGGGGGCGGGACTATGGCTACACCTTC. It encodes CSVIGGRDYGYTF.

CDR3 protein: CASRVAGGTEAFF. The CDR3 region has the DNA TGTGCCAGCAGGGTAGCAGGGGGCACTGAAGCTTTCTTT. This sequence joins TRBV6-2 or TRBV6-3 and TRBJ1-1; 7 positions agree with TRBD1. Germline values: CDR1 MNHEY, CDR2 SVGEGT. This CDR3 is 13 amino acids long. V was pared by 6 bases and J by 4 bases, with 5 bases of the junction left unmatched.

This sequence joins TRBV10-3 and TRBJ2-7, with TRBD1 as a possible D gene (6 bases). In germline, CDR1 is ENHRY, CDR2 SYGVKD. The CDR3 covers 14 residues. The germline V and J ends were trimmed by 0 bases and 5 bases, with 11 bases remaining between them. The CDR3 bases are TGTGCCATCAGTGAGTCGGACAGTGACCACGAGCAGTACTTC. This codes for CAISESDSDHEQYF.

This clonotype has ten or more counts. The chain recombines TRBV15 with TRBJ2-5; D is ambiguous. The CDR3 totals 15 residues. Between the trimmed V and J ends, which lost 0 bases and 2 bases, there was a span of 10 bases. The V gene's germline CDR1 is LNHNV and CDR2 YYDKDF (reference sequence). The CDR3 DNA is TGTGCCACCAGCAGAGATCCTGGAAGGCAAGAGACCCAGTACTTC. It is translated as CATSRDPGRQETQYF.

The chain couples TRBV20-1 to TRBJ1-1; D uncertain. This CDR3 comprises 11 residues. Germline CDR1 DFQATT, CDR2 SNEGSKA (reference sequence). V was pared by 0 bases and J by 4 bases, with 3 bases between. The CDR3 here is CSARDPTEAFF. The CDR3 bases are TGCAGTGCTAGAGATCCCACTGAAGCTTTCTTT.

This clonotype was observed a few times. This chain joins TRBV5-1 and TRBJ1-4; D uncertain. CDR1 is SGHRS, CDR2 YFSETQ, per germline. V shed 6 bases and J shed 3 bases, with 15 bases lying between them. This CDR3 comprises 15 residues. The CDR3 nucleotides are TGCGCCAGCAAGGAGATGACATCCTCTAATGAAAAACTGTTTTTT. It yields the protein CASKEMTSSNEKLFF.

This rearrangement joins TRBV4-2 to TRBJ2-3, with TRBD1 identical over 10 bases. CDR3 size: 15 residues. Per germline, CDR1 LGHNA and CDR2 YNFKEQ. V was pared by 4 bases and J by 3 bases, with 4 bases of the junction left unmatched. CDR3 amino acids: CASSPRTGGTDTQYF. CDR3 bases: TGTGCCAGCAGCCCCCGGACAGGGGGAACAGATACGCAGTATTTT.

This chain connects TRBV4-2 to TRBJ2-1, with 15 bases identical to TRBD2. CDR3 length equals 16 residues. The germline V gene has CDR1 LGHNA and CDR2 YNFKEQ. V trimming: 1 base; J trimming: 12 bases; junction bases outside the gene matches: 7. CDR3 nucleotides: TGTGCCAGCAGCCAAGGGACTAGCGGGAGGGCCGAAGGGCAGTTCTTC. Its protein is CASSQGTSGRAEGQFF.

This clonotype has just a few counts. CDR3 nucleotide sequence: TGCAGCGTCCTTCGGGACAGGGGTAACGAGCAGTACTTC. It encodes CSVLRDRGNEQYF. The chain employs TRBV29-1 and TRBJ2-7; the match to TRBD1 covers 10 bases. V was clipped by 6 bases and J by 5 bases; unmatched bases: 7. Germline V gene sequence: CDR1 SQVTM, CDR2 ANQGSEA. The CDR3 consists of 13 residues.

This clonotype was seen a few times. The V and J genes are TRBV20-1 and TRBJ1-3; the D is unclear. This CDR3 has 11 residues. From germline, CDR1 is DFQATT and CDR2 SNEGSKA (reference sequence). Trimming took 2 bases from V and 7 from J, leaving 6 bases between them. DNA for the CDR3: TGCAGTGCTAGACAGGATAACACCATATATTTT. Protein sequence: CSARQDNTIYF.

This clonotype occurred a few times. CDR3 sequence: CASSYGLAGEGYNEQFF. CDR3 coding DNA: TGTGCCAGCAGCTACGGACTAGCGGGAGAGGGCTACAATGAGCAGTTCTTC. This chain uses TRBV7-6 with TRBJ2-1, with 13 bases fitting TRBD2. Germline-derived CDR1 and CDR2 are SGHVS and FNYEAQ. The CDR3 contains 17 residues. The junction had 6 bases not matched to a gene; V was cut back by 4 bases and J by 3 bases.

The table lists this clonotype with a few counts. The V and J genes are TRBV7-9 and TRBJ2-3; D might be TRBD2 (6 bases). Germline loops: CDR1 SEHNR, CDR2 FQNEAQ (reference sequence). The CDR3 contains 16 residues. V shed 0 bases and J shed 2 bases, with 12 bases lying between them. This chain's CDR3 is CASSLAGGSHTDTQYF. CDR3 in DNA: TGTGCCAGCAGCTTAGCGGGGGGATCCCACACAGATACGCAGTATTTT.

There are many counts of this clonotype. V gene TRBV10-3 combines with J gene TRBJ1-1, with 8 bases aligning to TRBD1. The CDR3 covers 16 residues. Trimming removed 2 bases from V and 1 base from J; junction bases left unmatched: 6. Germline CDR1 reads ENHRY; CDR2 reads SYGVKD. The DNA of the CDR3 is TGTGCCATCAGTGAGGGCAGGGGGCGCCGGAACACTGAAGCTTTCTTT. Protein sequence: CAISEGRGRRNTEAFF.

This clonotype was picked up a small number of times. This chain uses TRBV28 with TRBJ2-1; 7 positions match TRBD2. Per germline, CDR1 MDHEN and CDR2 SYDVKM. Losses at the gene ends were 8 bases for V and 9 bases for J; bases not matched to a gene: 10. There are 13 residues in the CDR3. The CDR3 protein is CASGRDYSPEQFF. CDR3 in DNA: TGTGCCAGCGGCCGGGACTATTCCCCTGAGCAGTTCTTC. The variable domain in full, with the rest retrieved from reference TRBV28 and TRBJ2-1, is DVKVTQSSRYLVKRTGEKVFLECVQDMDHENMFWYRQDPGLGLRLIYFSYDVKMKEKGDIPEGYSVSREKKERFSLILESASTNQTSMYLCASGRDYSPEQFFGPGTRLTVL.

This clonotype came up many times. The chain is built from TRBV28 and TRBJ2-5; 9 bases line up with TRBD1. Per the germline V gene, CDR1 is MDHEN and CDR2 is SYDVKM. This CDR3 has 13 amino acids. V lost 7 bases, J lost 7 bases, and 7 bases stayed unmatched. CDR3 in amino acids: CASNRGLGGTQYF. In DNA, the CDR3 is TGTGCCAGCAACAGGGGGCTTGGTGGGACCCAGTACTTC.

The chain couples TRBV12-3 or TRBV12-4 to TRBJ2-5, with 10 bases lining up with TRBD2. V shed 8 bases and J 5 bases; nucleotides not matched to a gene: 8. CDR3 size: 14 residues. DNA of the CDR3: TGTGCCAGCTCTAAAGCGGGAGGGGAGGAGACCCAGTACTTC. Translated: CASSKAGGEETQYF.

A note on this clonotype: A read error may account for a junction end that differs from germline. In DNA, the CDR3 is TGTGCCAGCAGCCCCCCGGGGGGAGTGGGAGGCTCCTTCTTC. Protein product: CASSPPGGVGGSFF. The chain joins TRBV12-3 or TRBV12-4 to TRBJ1-2; possibly TRBD1 for D (5 bases). The CDR3 covers 14 residues.

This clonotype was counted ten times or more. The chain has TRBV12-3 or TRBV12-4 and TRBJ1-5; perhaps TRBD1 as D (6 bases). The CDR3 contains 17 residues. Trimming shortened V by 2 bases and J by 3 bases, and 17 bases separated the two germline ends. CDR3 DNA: TGTGCCAGCAGTTTAAGGAACTCCCCAGGGGCCAATCAGCCCCAGCATTTT. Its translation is CASSLRNSPGANQPQHF.